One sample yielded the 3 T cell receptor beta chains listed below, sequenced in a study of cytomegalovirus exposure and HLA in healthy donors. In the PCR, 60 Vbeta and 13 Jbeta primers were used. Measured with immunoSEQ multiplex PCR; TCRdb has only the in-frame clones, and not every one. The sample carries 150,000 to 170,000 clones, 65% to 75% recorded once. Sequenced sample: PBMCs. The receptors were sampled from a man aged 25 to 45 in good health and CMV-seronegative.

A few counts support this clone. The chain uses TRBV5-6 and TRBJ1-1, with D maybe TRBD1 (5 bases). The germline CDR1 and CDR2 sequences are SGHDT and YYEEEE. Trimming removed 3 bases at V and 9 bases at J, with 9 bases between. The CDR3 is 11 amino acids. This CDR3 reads CASSSGLQAFF. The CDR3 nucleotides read TGTGCCAGCAGCTCAGGGCTTCAAGCTTTCTTT.

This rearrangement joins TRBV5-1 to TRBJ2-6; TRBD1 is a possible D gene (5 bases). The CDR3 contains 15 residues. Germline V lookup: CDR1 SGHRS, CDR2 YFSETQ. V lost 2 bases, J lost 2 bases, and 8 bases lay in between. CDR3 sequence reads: CASSLEGAGANVLTF. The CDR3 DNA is TGCGCCAGCAGCTTAGAAGGGGCTGGGGCCAACGTCCTGACTTTC.

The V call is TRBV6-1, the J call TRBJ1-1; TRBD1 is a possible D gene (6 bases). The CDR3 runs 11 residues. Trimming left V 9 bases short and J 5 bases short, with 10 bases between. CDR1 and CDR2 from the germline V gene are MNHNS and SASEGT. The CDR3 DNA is TGTGCCAGTACAGGGTTAACTGAAGCTTTCTTT. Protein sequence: CASTGLTEAFF.